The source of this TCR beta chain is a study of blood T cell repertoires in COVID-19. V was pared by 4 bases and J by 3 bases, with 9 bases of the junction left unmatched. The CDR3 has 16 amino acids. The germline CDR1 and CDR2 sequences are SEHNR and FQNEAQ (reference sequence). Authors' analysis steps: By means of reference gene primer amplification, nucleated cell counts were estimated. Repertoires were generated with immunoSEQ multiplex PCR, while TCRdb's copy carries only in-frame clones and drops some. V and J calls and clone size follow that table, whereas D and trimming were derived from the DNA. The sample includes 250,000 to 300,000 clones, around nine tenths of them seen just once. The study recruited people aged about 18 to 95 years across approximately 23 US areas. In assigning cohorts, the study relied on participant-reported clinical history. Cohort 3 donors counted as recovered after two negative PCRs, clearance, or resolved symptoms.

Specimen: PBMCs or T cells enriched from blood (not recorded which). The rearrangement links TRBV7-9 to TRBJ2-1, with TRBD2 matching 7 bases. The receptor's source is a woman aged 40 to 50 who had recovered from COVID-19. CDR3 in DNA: TGTGCCAGCAGCTCCCTAGCTGGCGGGAGCTACAATGAGCAGTTCTTC. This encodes CASSSLAGGSYNEQFF.